This T cell receptor (beta chain) was sequenced in a study of sequential checkpoint blockade in melanoma. Across the study: Randomization was 1:1 between first-line nivolumab→ipilimumab and ipilimumab→nivolumab. After both sequences, patients received maintenance nivolumab.

Treatment: randomized to nivolumab then ipilimumab (arm A) or the reverse (arm B). None of the patients previously received DNA-damaging chemotherapy. Sorted cells were live CD3+CD8+, lacking CD19 and CD56, from PBMCs. TCRdb's copy holds only in-frame clones and misses some; the assay was immunoSEQ multiplex PCR. The sample contains approximately 22,000 clones, 55% to 70% of which appear only once. The TCR originated in a human donor with melanoma. The sample in question was CD8+ T cells sorted from blood (inferred from file names), obtained from a patient given nivolumab and ipilimumab in sequence.

The CDR3 coding sequence is TGTGCCACCAGCAGAGCTCGGGACAGCCCCTCCTACGAGCAGTACTTC. Translation gives CATSRARDSPSYEQYF. J is TRBJ2-7 and V is TRBV15; 7 nucleotides match TRBD1. Looked up from germline, CDR1 is LNHNV and CDR2 is YYDKDF (reference sequence). The CDR3 has 16 residues. The V gene end was trimmed by 1 base and the J gene end by 0 bases; junction bases not matched to a gene: 6.